The clone carrying this TCR beta chain showed up just once. The record originates from a study of blood T cell repertoires in COVID-19. Study background: Acute and convalescent COVID-19 specimens originated in the United States, Italy and Spain.

The method was immunoSEQ multiplex PCR; TCRdb's version includes in-frame clones alone and lacks a portion of them. The sample gives around 240,000 clones, roughly 84% of which show up once; around 0.98% is in the top ten. This sequence originates from a man aged 40-50 years with acute or convalescent COVID-19. Sequencing used peripheral blood.

CDR3 residues: CASSPLPGQTNGYTF. The CDR3 nucleotides read TGTGCCAGCTCACCTCTTCCGGGACAGACTAATGGCTACACCTTC. This sequence joins TRBV18 and TRBJ1-2, with TRBD1 matching 7 bases. The germline V gene has CDR1 KGHSH and CDR2 LQKENI. V trimming: 3 bases; J trimming: 6 bases; junction bases outside the gene matches: 10. This CDR3 comprises 15 residues.